This T cell receptor beta chain derives from a study of blood T cell repertoires in COVID-19. Study background: Samples representing acute and convalescent COVID-19 were sourced from the United States, Italy and Spain. Sources were T cells, B-cell-depleted T cells, or PBMCs; the material itself was cDNA or gDNA.

In the original workflow: Amplifying reference gene primers gave estimates of nucleated cell counts. Using immunoSEQ multiplex PCR, the repertoire was profiled, and TCRdb retains in-frame clones only, with some absent. That table is the source of V, J and clone size, and D and trimming were worked out from the DNA. The data show around 250,000 clones, 84% seen once. The CDR3 runs to 15 residues. Germline CDR1 KGHSH, CDR2 LQKENI. The V and J ends lost 0 bases and 5 bases respectively, with 13 bases between them. This chain connects TRBV18 to TRBJ1-1, with unresolved D. This clonotype was obtained from a woman between 40 and 55 years old who had recovered from COVID-19. Sequenced input: peripheral blood. The CDR3 nucleotides are TGTGCCAGCTCACCACCGGAGATAGGGAGAACTGAAGCTTTCTTT. Residues: CASSPPEIGRTEAFF.